A selection of T cell receptor beta chains follows, all from one sample in a study of blood T cell repertoires in COVID-19. Sequencing was performed with immunoSEQ multiplex PCR; in TCRdb, only in-frame clones are kept and a portion is missing. The table shows around 100,000 clones, with 70% to 90% occurring only once. The sample taken for sequencing was peripheral blood. These receptors all come from a man aged 50 to 60 in a cohort sampled during active COVID-19. The CDR3 runs from the conserved cysteine through the conserved F or W.

j_gene	v_gene	len	CDR3aa
TRBJ2-7	TRBV5-4	15	CASSLMGQGTYEQYF
TRBJ1-1	TRBV7-8	17	CASSRRQNRGMNTEAFF
TRBJ1-2	TRBV28	14	CASSRDRVVYGYTF
TRBJ2-5	TRBV3-1/TRBV3-2	20	CASSRTHGTSGGGYQETQYF
TRBJ1-5	TRBV18	13	CASSPGQNQPQHF
TRBJ2-3	TRBV4-1	16	CASSPRGVADRDTQYF
TRBJ2-2	TRBV7-9	15	CASSWGTGGTGELFF
TRBJ2-3	TRBV5-1	16	CASSRTSGGSTDTQYF
TRBJ1-2	TRBV3-1/TRBV3-2	14	CASSQEGGHYGYTF
TRBJ2-3	TRBV10-1	15	CASSDGTSGGNTQYF
TRBJ1-2	TRBV2	13	CASSQATNYGYTF
TRBJ2-1	TRBV10-3	14	CAISESTSTHEQFF
TRBJ2-3	TRBV2	17	CASRGTAQRTSTDTQYF
TRBJ2-1	TRBV20-1	10	CSAGQGEQFF
TRBJ2-3	TRBV18	17	CASSVLAGAKRTDTQYF
TRBJ2-2	TRBV19	15	CASSSASFDTGELFF
TRBJ1-2	TRBV18	15	CASSADSLANYGYTF